This T cell receptor (beta chain) was recorded in a study of T cells in Graves' hyperthyroidism and ophthalmopathy. Study observations and caveats: Ophthalmopathy and stable hyperthyroidism were told apart by a 13 V-J model. The model foresaw ophthalmopathy a median roughly 6 months prior to onset.

Fresh peripheral blood, about 9.9 ml, yielded the PBMCs. The CDR3 has 15 amino acids. The V gene lost 1 base and the J gene lost 4 bases, with 13 bases spanning the gap. On this clonotype: The antigen is undetermined.

The TCR beta CDR3 regions underwent amplification using RNA transcripts as the source. The study used the HTBI primer set for a first-round RT-PCR of the TCR CDR3. Each CDR3 protein gets one entry after TCRdb re-called the multiplex PCR reads with MiXCR. The table records fewer than 450,000 distinct CDR3 sequences, roughly 13% of them present only once. This clonotype originated in a man over 45 with Graves' ophthalmopathy. Sequencing was done on a sample of blood. The chain couples TRBV12-3 or TRBV12-4 to TRBJ1-2; weak D call: TRBD1 (6 bases). This CDR3 is CASSLDRTALYGYTF. In DNA, the CDR3 is TGTGCCAGCAGTTTAGATAGGACAGCCCTCTATGGCTACACCTTC.